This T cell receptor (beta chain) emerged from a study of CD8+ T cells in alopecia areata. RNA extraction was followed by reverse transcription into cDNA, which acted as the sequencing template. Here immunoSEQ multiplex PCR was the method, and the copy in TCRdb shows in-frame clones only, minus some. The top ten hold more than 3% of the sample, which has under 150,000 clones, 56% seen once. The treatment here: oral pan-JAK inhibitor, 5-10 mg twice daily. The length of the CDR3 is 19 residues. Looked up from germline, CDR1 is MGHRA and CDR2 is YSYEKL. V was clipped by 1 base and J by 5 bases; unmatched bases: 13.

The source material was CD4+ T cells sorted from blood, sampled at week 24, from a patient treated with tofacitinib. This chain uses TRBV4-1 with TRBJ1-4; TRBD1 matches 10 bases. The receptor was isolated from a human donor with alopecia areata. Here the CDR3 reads CASSQGLPGQGKVNEKLFF. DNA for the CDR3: TGCGCCAGCAGCCAAGGTCTCCCGGGACAGGGGAAAGTGAATGAAAAACTGTTTTTT.